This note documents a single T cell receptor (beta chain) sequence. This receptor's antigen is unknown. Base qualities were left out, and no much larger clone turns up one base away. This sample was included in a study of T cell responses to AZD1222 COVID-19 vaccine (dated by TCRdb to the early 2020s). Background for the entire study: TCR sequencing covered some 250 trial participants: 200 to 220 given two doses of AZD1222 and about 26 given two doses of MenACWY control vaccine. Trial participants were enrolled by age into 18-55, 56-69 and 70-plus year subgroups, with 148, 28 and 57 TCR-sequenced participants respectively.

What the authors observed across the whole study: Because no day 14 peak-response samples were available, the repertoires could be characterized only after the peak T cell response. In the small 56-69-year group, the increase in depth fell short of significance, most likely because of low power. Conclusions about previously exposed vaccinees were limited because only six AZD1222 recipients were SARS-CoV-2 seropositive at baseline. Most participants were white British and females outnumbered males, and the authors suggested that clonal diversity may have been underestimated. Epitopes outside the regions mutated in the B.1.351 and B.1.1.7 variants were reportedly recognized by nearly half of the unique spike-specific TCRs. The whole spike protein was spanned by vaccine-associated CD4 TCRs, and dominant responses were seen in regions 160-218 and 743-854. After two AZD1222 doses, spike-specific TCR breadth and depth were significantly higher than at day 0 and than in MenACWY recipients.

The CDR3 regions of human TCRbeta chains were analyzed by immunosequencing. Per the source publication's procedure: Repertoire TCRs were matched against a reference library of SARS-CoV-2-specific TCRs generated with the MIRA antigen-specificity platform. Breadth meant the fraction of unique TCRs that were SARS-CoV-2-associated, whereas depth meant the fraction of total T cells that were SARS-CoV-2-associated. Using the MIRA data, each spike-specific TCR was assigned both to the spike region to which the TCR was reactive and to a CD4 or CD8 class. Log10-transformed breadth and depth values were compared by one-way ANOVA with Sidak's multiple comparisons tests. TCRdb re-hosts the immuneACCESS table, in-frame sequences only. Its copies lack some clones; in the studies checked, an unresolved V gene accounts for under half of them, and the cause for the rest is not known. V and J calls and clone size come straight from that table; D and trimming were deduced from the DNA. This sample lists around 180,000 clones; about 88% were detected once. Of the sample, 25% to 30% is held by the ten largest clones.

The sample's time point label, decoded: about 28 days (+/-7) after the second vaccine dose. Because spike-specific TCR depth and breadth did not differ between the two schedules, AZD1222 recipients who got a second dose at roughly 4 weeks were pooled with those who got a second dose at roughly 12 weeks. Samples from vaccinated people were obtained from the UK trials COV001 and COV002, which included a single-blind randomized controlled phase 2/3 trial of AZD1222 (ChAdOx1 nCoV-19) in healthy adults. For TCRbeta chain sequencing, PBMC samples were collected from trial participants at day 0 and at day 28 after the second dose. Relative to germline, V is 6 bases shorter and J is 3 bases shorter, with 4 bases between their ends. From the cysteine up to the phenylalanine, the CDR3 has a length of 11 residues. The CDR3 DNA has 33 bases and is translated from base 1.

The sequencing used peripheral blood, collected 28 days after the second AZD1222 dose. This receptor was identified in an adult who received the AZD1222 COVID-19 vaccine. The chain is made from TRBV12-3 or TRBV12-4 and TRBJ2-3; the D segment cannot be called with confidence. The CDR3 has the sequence CASSRTDTQYF. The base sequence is TGTGCCAGCAGCCGAACAGATACGCAGTATTTT.